The entry below describes one TCR beta chain. This specimen belongs to a study of T cells in Graves' hyperthyroidism and ophthalmopathy. Template material for amplifying TCR beta CDR3 regions consisted of RNA transcripts. Researchers ran a first-round RT-PCR on the TCR CDR3 using the HTBI primer set. TCRdb reanalysed the multiplex PCR reads using MiXCR and keeps one entry per CDR3 protein. The table lists about 270,000 distinct CDR3 sequences, about 25% of them singletons, with roughly a third in the top ten. CDR3 length equals 15 residues. CDR1 and CDR2 from the germline V gene are SGHRS and YFSETQ. The V end lost 4 bases, the J end lost 0 bases, and 13 bases lay between the germline ends.

The sequence derives from a woman in her thirties or forties with Graves' ophthalmopathy. V usage is TRBV5-1 and J usage is TRBJ2-5; the D is unclear. Sequenced sample: blood. Here the CDR3 reads CASSTSLPYQETQYF. CDR3 DNA sequence: TGCGCCAGCAGCACAAGCTTGCCGTACCAAGAGACCCAGTACTTC.